The sequence of this T cell receptor beta chain was determined in a study of shared clonotypes between healthy human individuals. Study-level background: Donor composition was a couple of women and three men, aged 18 to 49.

CD45RO-negative, CCR7-positively selected cells formed the naive CD8 fraction, excluding terminally differentiated effector memory CD45RA+ cells. Each replicate PCR on the sorted subsets used about 220 ng DNA (approximately 27,000 T cell genomes). Clones were read by immunoSEQ multiplex PCR, and TCRdb kept only the in-frame ones, dropping some. The sample has around 2,000,000 clones; just under 95% are singletons. The TCR comes from a man aged 18 to 35 in good health. Sequencing was done on a sample of naive CD8+ T cells sorted from blood.

The CDR3 here is CASIGTVQETQYF. CDR3 bases: TGTGCCAGCATTGGGACAGTTCAAGAGACCCAGTACTTC. The V call is TRBV28, the J call TRBJ2-5; 7 nucleotides line up with TRBD1. J was trimmed by 2 bases and V by 7 bases; bases with no gene match: 4. CDR1 and CDR2 (germline): MDHEN, SYDVKM. This CDR3 region has 13 residues.